Shown below are 11 T cell receptor beta chains from a single sample sequenced in a study of T cell responses to AZD1222 COVID-19 vaccine. The data were produced by immunoSEQ multiplex PCR, yet TCRdb's version contains in-frame clones alone and is incomplete. This table holds over 120,000 clones, about nine tenths found once. Here the sequenced sample was peripheral blood, taken on day 0 of AZD1222 vaccination. These receptors were taken from an adult in good health.

J is TRBJ1-1 and V is TRBV6-5; no definite D call. Between the trimmed V and J ends, which lost 0 bases and 2 bases, there was a span of 13 bases. Germline values: CDR1 MNHEY, CDR2 SVGAGI. The CDR3 length is 16 residues. The CDR3 loop is CASSYSKRGLNTEAFF. CDR3 nucleotide sequence: TGTGCCAGCAGTTACTCGAAACGGGGTTTAAACACTGAAGCTTTCTTT.

This clone was seen once. In DNA, the CDR3 is TGTGCCAGCAGTTACTCGATCCCCTGGGGGAATCAGCCCCAGCATTTT. Translation: CASSYSIPWGNQPQHF. V usage is TRBV6-5 and J usage is TRBJ1-5; a possible D gene is TRBD1 (5 bases). In germline, CDR1 is MNHEY, CDR2 SVGAGI. V lost 0 bases and J 4 bases, leaving 13 bases between the germline ends. The CDR3 covers 16 residues.

This chain connects TRBV4-1 to TRBJ1-5; D is ambiguous. Germline CDR1 MGHRA, CDR2 YSYEKL. The CDR3 covers 15 residues. The ends were cut back, 3 bases at V and 0 bases at J, with 9 bases in the middle. The CDR3, as DNA: TGCGCCAGCAGCCATCGGGGTTATAGCAATCAGCCCCAGCATTTT. Protein product: CASSHRGYSNQPQHF.

This clone appeared a single time. The chain couples TRBV28 to TRBJ1-5, with 7 bases that match TRBD1. The junction had 9 bases not matched to a gene; V was cut back by 3 bases and J by 1 base. Germline CDR1 is MDHEN and CDR2 is SYDVKM. CDR3 length equals 17 residues. The CDR3 bases are TGTGCCAGCAGTTTGTACCCAGGGGGTGGCAGCAATCAGCCCCAGCATTTT. As protein: CASSLYPGGGSNQPQHF.

By sample fraction, this clone is medium-sized (0.01 to 0.1%). The chain has TRBV27 and TRBJ1-5, with D possibly being TRBD1 (5 bases). Germline values: CDR1 MNHEY, CDR2 SMNVEV (reference sequence). V shed 0 bases and J shed 5 bases, with 17 bases lying between them. The CDR3 has 17 amino acids. The CDR3 reads CASSLSGGGPWDQPQHF. In DNA form, the CDR3 reads TGTGCCAGCAGTTTATCCGGGGGAGGCCCATGGGATCAGCCCCAGCATTTT.

V usage is TRBV19 and J usage is TRBJ1-2; D might be TRBD1 (5 bases). Germline values: CDR1 LNHDA, CDR2 SQIVND (reference sequence). The ends were cut back, 11 bases at V and 4 bases at J, with 11 bases in the middle. The CDR3 loop spans 11 amino acids. Written as DNA, the CDR3 is TGTGCCGGTGATGGGGGCTATGGCTACACCTTC. It translates to CAGDGGYGYTF.

The chain carries TRBV28 and TRBJ1-5; D may be TRBD1 (6 bases). The V gene's germline CDR1 is MDHEN and CDR2 SYDVKM. The CDR3 consists of 14 residues. The germline V and J ends were trimmed by 10 bases and 1 base, with 14 bases remaining between them. CDR3 sequence reads: CATSQTGSNQPQHF. Written as DNA, the CDR3 is TGTGCCACATCCCAGACAGGAAGCAATCAGCCCCAGCATTTT.

In DNA form, the CDR3 reads TGTGCCAGCAGCTTGGGGGATCGTTACACCTTC. It codes for CASSLGDRYTF. The chain combines TRBV7-9 with TRBJ1-2; D might be TRBD1 (5 bases). V dropped 3 bases and J dropped 11 bases, with 10 bases sitting between them. The germline CDR1 and CDR2 sequences are SEHNR and FQNEAQ (reference sequence). This CDR3 spans 11 amino acids.

This rearrangement joins TRBV4-1 to TRBJ1-4; D gene uncertain. Germline-derived CDR1 and CDR2 are MGHRA and YSYEKL. The ends were cut back, 0 bases at V and 10 bases at J, with 12 bases in the middle. CDR3 length equals 14 residues. The CDR3 is CASSQDLEHPKLFF. For the CDR3, the DNA is TGCGCCAGCAGCCAAGATTTAGAACACCCAAAACTGTTTTTT.

The rearrangement links TRBV6-2 or TRBV6-3 to TRBJ2-5; D is uncertain. V lost 1 base, J lost 5 bases, and 17 bases lay in between. The CDR3 is 16 residues long. CDR1 is MNHEY and CDR2 is SVGEGT in the germline V gene. The CDR3 here is CASSYFAAQTLETQYF. The CDR3 bases are TGTGCCAGCAGTTACTTTGCGGCTCAAACATTGGAGACCCAGTACTTC.

In this sample, this clone turned up once. This chain joins TRBV7-3 and TRBJ2-7, with TRBD1 matching over 7 bases. In germline, CDR1 is SGHTA, CDR2 FQGTGA. The CDR3 covers 14 residues. J was trimmed by 7 bases and V by 0 bases; bases with no gene match: 6. The CDR3 here is CASSLTGQVGEQYF. In DNA, the CDR3 is TGTGCCAGCAGCTTAACCGGACAGGTAGGAGAGCAGTACTTC.